The source of this T cell receptor beta chain is a study of cytomegalovirus exposure and HLA in healthy donors. Overall study findings and caveats: Accounts indicate the classifier identified cytomegalovirus status with strong specificity and sensitivity. Sequence variants that were highly shared formed a cluster that was likely a sequencing artifact.

With 60 Vbeta and 13 Jbeta primers, the PCR was carried out. Sequenced by immunoSEQ multiplex PCR; TCRdb stores in-frame clones only, minus some. The table lists 95,000 to 150,000 clones, approximately 70% of them singletons. The germline CDR1 and CDR2 sequences are SQVTM and ANQGSEA. Losses at the gene ends were 1 base for V and 1 base for J; bases not matched to a gene: 1. The CDR3 loop spans 15 amino acids. About this clone: Antigen specificity is unknown.

The origin of this receptor is a man between 18 and 29 years old in good health and CMV-seronegative. This sequence joins TRBV29-1 and TRBJ2-5, with 12 bases aligning to TRBD2. Material for sequencing was PBMCs. CDR3 loop: CSVEGTSGTQETQYF. Written as DNA, the CDR3 is TGCAGCGTTGAAGGGACTAGCGGGACCCAAGAGACCCAGTACTTC.